Below, 27 T cell receptor beta chains from the same sample are listed, as sequenced in a study of CD8 T cells in Susac syndrome. RNA was extracted with the RNeasy kit, and a quantity of roughly 0.45 to 1 ug was reverse transcribed using random hexamers. TCRdb re-called the immunoSEQ multiplex PCR reads through MiXCR, storing one row per CDR3 protein. The sample has some 200,000 distinct CDR3 sequences, nearly 95% seen once. Input material: CD4+ T cells from PBMCs. These receptors all stem from a human donor with multiple sclerosis.

The rearrangement uses TRBV3-1 and TRBJ2-6; no clear D gene. The CDR3 consists of 20 residues. The V and J ends lost 4 bases and 0 bases respectively, with 22 bases between them. Germline V gene lookup returns CDR1 LGHDT and CDR2 YNNKEL (reference sequence). CDR3 in amino acids: CASSPSPLRERYSGANVLTF. The DNA for the CDR3 is TGTGCCAGCAGCCCAAGTCCCCTGCGAGAGAGGTACTCTGGGGCCAACGTCCTGACTTTC.

This chain connects TRBV2 to TRBJ2-1; D is unresolved. Germline CDR1 is SNHLY and CDR2 is FYNNEI. The CDR3 has 14 amino acids. V lost 6 bases, J lost 9 bases, and 18 bases lay in between. As DNA, the CDR3 is TGTGCCAGCAGGTACGGGCTTGTCCTTGGTGAGCAGTTCTTC. It translates to CASRYGLVLGEQFF.

The chain is built from TRBV18 and TRBJ2-1; D is perhaps TRBD2 (5 bases). V was trimmed by 0 bases and J by 8 bases, leaving 8 bases between them. Per the germline V gene, CDR1 is KGHSH and CDR2 is LQKENI. CDR3 length: 13 amino acids. CDR3: CASSPPAGYEQFF. CDR3 bases: TGTGCCAGCTCACCACCGGCGGGTTATGAGCAGTTCTTC.

V usage is TRBV7-8 and J usage is TRBJ2-3; the match to TRBD2 covers 8 bases. The CDR3 has 17 residues. CDR1 and CDR2 (germline): SGHVS, FQNEAQ. Unmatched junction bases numbered 7, after V lost 0 bases and J lost 2 bases. The CDR3: CASSLAFPRGATDTQYF. The CDR3 coding sequence is TGTGCCAGCAGCTTAGCGTTTCCGCGGGGGGCCACAGATACGCAGTATTTT.

The chain uses TRBV3-1 and TRBJ2-6; 8 bases agree with TRBD2. V was pared by 0 bases and J by 5 bases, with 15 bases of the junction left unmatched. The germline CDR1 and CDR2 sequences are LGHDT and YNNKEL (reference sequence). CDR3 length: 20 amino acids. The CDR3 reads CASSQDPRTSSSRWANVLTF. The CDR3 DNA sequence: TGTGCCAGCAGCCAAGATCCGCGGACTAGCAGCTCTCGGTGGGCCAACGTCCTGACTTTC.

CDR3 nucleotides: TGCAGCGCCGTCCTCGGGGGCACAAACAATCAGCCCCAGCATTTT. Encoded protein: CSAVLGGTNNQPQHF. The J gene is TRBJ1-5, the V gene TRBV29-1; a possible D gene is TRBD1 (6 bases). V was shortened by 7 bases and J by 3 bases, with 19 bases between the two germline ends. This CDR3 is built from 15 residues. Per germline, CDR1 SQVTM and CDR2 ANQGSEA.

J is TRBJ2-1 and V is TRBV9; D is unresolved. This CDR3 has 14 amino acids. Between the trimmed V and J ends, which lost 4 bases and 0 bases, there was a span of 8 bases. Germline V gene data show CDR1 as SGDLS and CDR2 as YYNGEE. For the CDR3, the DNA is TGTGCCAGCAGCCTCCAGACCTCCTACAATGAGCAGTTCTTC. Its translation: CASSLQTSYNEQFF. Complete variable domain (other parts from reference TRBV9 and TRBJ2-1): DSGVTQTPKHLITATGQRVTLRCSPRSGDLSVYWYQQSLDQGLQFLIQYYNGEERAKGNILERFSAQQFPDLHSELNLSSLELGDSALYFCASSLQTSYNEQFFGPGTRLTVL.

The rearrangement uses TRBV28 and TRBJ2-5; D remains ambiguous. There are 16 residues in the CDR3. Trimming removed 7 bases from V and 1 base from J, with 19 bases in between. CDR1 is MDHEN, CDR2 SYDVKM, per germline. This chain's CDR3 is CASNEPAADRQETQYF. CDR3 nucleotides: TGTGCCAGCAACGAACCGGCTGCAGACCGCCAAGAGACCCAGTACTTC.

V usage is TRBV5-1 and J usage is TRBJ1-1; no clear D gene. Per the germline V gene, CDR1 is SGHRS and CDR2 is YFSETQ. V shed 1 base and J shed 0 bases, with 7 bases lying between them. This CDR3 spans 14 amino acids. CDR3 nucleotide sequence: TGCGCCAGCAGCTTGAGGGCAGTGAACACTGAAGCTTTCTTT. It yields the protein CASSLRAVNTEAFF.

V usage is TRBV4-1 and J usage is TRBJ2-7; D is tentatively TRBD1 or TRBD2 (5 bases each). The CDR3 runs 17 residues. The germline V gene encodes CDR1 MGHRA and CDR2 YSYEKL. Trimming took off 2 bases at V and 0 bases at J, with 17 bases between the two ends. The CDR3 DNA is TGCGCCAGCAGCCAACTCGGGGCCGGGCGGACCTCCTACGAGCAGTACTTC. Translation: CASSQLGAGRTSYEQYF.

The V call is TRBV29-1, the J call TRBJ2-7, with TRBD1 identical over 8 bases. The CDR3 covers 14 residues. Looked up from germline, CDR1 is SQVTM and CDR2 is ANQGSEA. CDR3 sequence: CRPPPGQGPYEQYF. CDR3 DNA sequence: TGCAGACCCCCCCCCGGACAGGGACCCTACGAGCAGTACTTC.

The chain recombines TRBV6-5 with TRBJ2-5; no definite D call. This CDR3 is 17 amino acids long. Germline CDR1 reads MNHEY; CDR2 reads SVGAGI. V was shortened by 0 bases and J by 1 base, with 15 bases between the two germline ends. Here the CDR3 reads CASSYSIGRYSQETQYF. As DNA, the CDR3 is TGTGCCAGCAGTTACTCGATTGGTCGCTACTCCCAAGAGACCCAGTACTTC.

The CDR3, as DNA: TGTGCCAGCGGACGAACCACAGATACGCAGTATTTT. Translating it yields CASGRTTDTQYF. The V gene is TRBV6-5, the J gene TRBJ2-3; D is undetermined. V lost 8 bases, J lost 2 bases, and 8 bases lay in between. Germline V gene sequence: CDR1 MNHEY, CDR2 SVGAGI. The CDR3 covers 12 residues.

The chain uses TRBV29-1 and TRBJ1-4; no clear D. The V end was cut by 6 bases, the J end by 0 bases, with 11 bases between. Per the germline V gene, CDR1 is SQVTM and CDR2 is ANQGSEA. The CDR3 is 14 residues long. The CDR3 bases are TGCAGCGTCCAGGAGACTGCAACTAATGAAAAACTGTTTTTT. Its protein is CSVQETATNEKLFF.

The chain has TRBV10-3 and TRBJ2-1; D is perhaps TRBD1 (5 bases). This CDR3 is 14 amino acids long. Germline CDR1 and CDR2: ENHRY and SYGVKD. The germline V and J ends were trimmed by 8 bases and 0 bases, with 11 bases remaining between them. The CDR3: CAIRNRSSYNEQFF. In DNA, the CDR3 is TGTGCCATCCGGAACAGGAGCTCCTACAATGAGCAGTTCTTC.

The CDR3 region is CASSGRWTSNEQFF. CDR3 nucleotides: TGTGCCAGCAGCGGCCGGTGGACTAGCAATGAGCAGTTCTTC. This chain links TRBV3-1 with TRBJ2-1; 7 bases are a match to TRBD2. Looked up from germline, CDR1 is LGHDT and CDR2 is YNNKEL (reference sequence). Trimming at V came to 5 bases and at J to 6 bases, leaving 7 bases not matched to a gene. The CDR3 contains 14 residues.

The chain couples TRBV20-1 to TRBJ1-1; possible D gene TRBD1, 5 bases. Trimming left V 3 bases short and J 2 bases short, with 10 bases between. CDR3 length: 13 amino acids. Germline loops: CDR1 DFQATT, CDR2 SNEGSKA (reference sequence). CDR3: CSARKGVNTEAFF. Here the CDR3 DNA reads TGCAGTGCTAGGAAAGGGGTCAACACTGAAGCTTTCTTT.

This clonotype came up once. The chain employs TRBV5-1 and TRBJ2-1; the match to TRBD2 covers 12 bases. J gave up 7 bases and V 6 bases, and 5 bases lay outside the gene matches. This CDR3 region has 14 residues. Germline V gene sequence: CDR1 SGHRS, CDR2 YFSETQ. The CDR3 nucleotides are TGCGCCAGCACGGGGACTAGCGGGCCGAATGAGCAGTTCTTC. Amino acid sequence: CASTGTSGPNEQFF.

The chain recombines TRBV15 with TRBJ2-5; D is undetermined. CDR1 is LNHNV and CDR2 is YYDKDF in the germline V gene (reference sequence). With 0 bases removed from V and 5 bases from J, the gap between germline ends came to 13 bases. This CDR3 comprises 15 residues. The CDR3 DNA is TGTGCCACCAGCAGAGATAACTACTTAGGGGAGACCCAGTACTTC. It specifies CATSRDNYLGETQYF.

This chain connects TRBV20-1 to TRBJ2-1; 12 bases are shared with TRBD2. This CDR3 is 17 amino acids long. The J segment lost 7 bases and the V segment lost 1 base, leaving 11 bases of the junction unmatched. Per the germline V gene, CDR1 is DFQATT and CDR2 is SNEGSKA (reference sequence). The CDR3 region is CSARAPMTSGSFNEQFF. For the CDR3, the DNA is TGCAGTGCTAGAGCCCCCATGACTAGCGGGAGTTTTAATGAGCAGTTCTTC.

A single count supports this clonotype. The J gene is TRBJ2-2, the V gene TRBV29-1; D might be TRBD1 (5 bases). The CDR3 runs 14 residues. The germline V gene has CDR1 SQVTM and CDR2 ANQGSEA. V was clipped by 6 bases and J by 1 base, with 12 bases between them. The CDR3 here is CSVGDSLNTGELFF. CDR3 DNA: TGCAGCGTCGGTGACAGTTTGAACACCGGGGAGCTGTTTTTT.

V gene TRBV20-1 combines with J gene TRBJ2-1; D ambiguous. V was pared by 0 bases and J by 1 base, with 10 bases between. The germline CDR1 and CDR2 sequences are DFQATT and SNEGSKA (reference sequence). The CDR3 length is 15 residues. This chain's CDR3 is CSARDRRYSYNEQFF. The CDR3 coding sequence is TGCAGTGCTAGAGATAGGCGATATTCCTACAATGAGCAGTTCTTC.

The chain recombines TRBV29-1 with TRBJ2-7; 10 positions agree with TRBD2. CDR3 length: 14 residues. Trimming removed 7 bases from V and 5 bases from J; junction bases left unmatched: 11. The V gene's germline CDR1 is SQVTM and CDR2 ANQGSEA. CDR3 DNA sequence: TGCAGCGCCTCTTTCCCTAGCGGGAGAAACGAGCAGTACTTC. Translating gives CSASFPSGRNEQYF.

CDR3 coding DNA: TGCAGTGCACAACCATGGGACAGGGCTTCTAGTAGTGGCTACACCTTC. The encoded protein is CSAQPWDRASSSGYTF. The J gene is TRBJ1-2, the V gene TRBV20-1; 9 nucleotides align to TRBD1. V was clipped by 6 bases and J by 7 bases; unmatched bases: 18. The CDR3 sequence is 16 residues long. Germline assignment: CDR1 DFQATT and CDR2 SNEGSKA (reference sequence).

This clonotype was counted a single time. The chain employs TRBV3-1 and TRBJ1-2; D remains ambiguous. This CDR3 is 13 amino acids long. Germline assignment: CDR1 LGHDT and CDR2 YNNKEL (reference sequence). V dropped 1 base and J dropped 7 bases, with 10 bases sitting between them. CDR3 sequence (DNA): TGTGCCAGCAGCCAAGGACAAAGAACTGGCTACACCTTC. This sequence encodes CASSQGQRTGYTF.

This chain joins TRBV29-1 and TRBJ2-3; TRBD2 aligns across 8 bases. The germline V gene has CDR1 SQVTM and CDR2 ANQGSEA. The CDR3 runs to 16 residues. V trimming: 4 bases; J trimming: 1 base; junction bases outside the gene matches: 10. The CDR3 DNA is TGCAGCGTTGTTGACAAGCGGGAGAGGGGCACAGATACGCAGTATTTT. Translating it yields CSVVDKRERGTDTQYF.

The V gene is TRBV12-3 or TRBV12-4, the J gene TRBJ1-1, with no clear D. The CDR3 covers 14 residues. The ends were cut back, 2 bases at V and 7 bases at J, with 14 bases in the middle. As DNA, the CDR3 is TGTGCCAGCAGTTTAATGGCCGGGGTGAGTGAAGCTTTCTTT. It specifies CASSLMAGVSEAFF.